The subject of this entry is one T cell receptor beta chain. The data were taken from a study of T cell clonotyping in hematopoietic cell transplantation. The data were produced by immunoSEQ multiplex PCR, yet TCRdb's version contains in-frame clones alone and is incomplete. The profile shows some 10,000 clones, around 87% of them singletons. Time point noted: recipient sample about 28 days before transplant, after cytoreduction. V was shortened by 4 bases and J by 2 bases, with 11 bases between the two germline ends. CDR1 and CDR2 from the germline V gene are SQVTM and ANQGSEA. CDR3 size: 13 residues.

This TCR derives from a woman between 50 and 59 years old with chronic myeloid leukemia. Some clones in this sample may be carry-over from other donors' samples. The chain is built from TRBV29-1 and TRBJ1-1; D perhaps matches TRBD1 (5 bases). The material sequenced was peripheral blood mononuclear cells, taken before stem cell transplant. The chain's CDR3 is CSVVWGRNTEAFF. The CDR3 coding sequence is TGCAGCGTTGTTTGGGGCCGTAACACTGAAGCTTTCTTT.